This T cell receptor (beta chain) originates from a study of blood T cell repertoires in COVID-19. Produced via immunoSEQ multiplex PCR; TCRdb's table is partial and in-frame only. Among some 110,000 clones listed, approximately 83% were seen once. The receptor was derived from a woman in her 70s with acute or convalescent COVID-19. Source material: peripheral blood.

The CDR3 is CASSFGQTEKLFF. The DNA for the CDR3 is TGTGCCAGCAGCTTCGGACAGACTGAAAAACTGTTTTTT. The chain employs TRBV5-4 and TRBJ1-4, with TRBD1 as a possible D gene (6 bases). This CDR3 comprises 13 residues. The germline CDR1 and CDR2 sequences are SGHNT and YYREEE (reference sequence). The V end lost 2 bases, the J end lost 7 bases, and 9 bases lay between the germline ends.